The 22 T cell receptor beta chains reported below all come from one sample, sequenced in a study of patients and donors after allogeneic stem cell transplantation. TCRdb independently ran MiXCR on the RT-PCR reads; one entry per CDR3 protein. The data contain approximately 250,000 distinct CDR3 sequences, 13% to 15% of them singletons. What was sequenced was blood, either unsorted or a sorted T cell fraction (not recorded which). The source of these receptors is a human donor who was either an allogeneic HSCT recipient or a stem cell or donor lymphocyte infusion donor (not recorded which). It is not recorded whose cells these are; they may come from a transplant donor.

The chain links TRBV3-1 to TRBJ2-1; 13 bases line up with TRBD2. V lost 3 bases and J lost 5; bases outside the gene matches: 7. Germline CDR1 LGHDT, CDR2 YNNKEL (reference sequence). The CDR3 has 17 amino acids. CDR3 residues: CASSQRRLAGGHNEQFF. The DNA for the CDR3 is TGTGCCAGCAGCCAGAGGCGACTAGCGGGAGGTCACAATGAGCAGTTCTTC.

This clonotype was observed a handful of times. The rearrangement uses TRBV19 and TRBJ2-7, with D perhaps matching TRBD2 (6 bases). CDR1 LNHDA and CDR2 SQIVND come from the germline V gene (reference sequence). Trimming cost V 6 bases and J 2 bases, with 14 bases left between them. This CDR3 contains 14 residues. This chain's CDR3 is CASRGGTLTYEQYF. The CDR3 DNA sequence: TGTGCCAGTAGGGGCGGGACTCTAACCTACGAGCAGTACTTC.

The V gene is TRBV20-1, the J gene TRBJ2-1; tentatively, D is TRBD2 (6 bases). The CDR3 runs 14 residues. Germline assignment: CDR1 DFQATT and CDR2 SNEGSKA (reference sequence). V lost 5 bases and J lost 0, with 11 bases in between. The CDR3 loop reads CSAVDGSSYNEQFF. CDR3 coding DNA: TGCAGTGCTGTGGACGGGAGCTCCTACAATGAGCAGTTCTTC.

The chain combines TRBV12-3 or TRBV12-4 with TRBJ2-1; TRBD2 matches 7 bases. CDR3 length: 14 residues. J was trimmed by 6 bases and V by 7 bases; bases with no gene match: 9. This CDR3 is CASIQAGPSNEQFF. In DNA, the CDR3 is TGTGCCAGCATCCAAGCGGGGCCTAGCAATGAGCAGTTCTTC.

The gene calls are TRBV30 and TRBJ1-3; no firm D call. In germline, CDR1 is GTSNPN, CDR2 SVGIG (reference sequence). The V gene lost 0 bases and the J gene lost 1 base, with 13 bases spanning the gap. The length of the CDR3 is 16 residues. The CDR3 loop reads CAWSVPGSHSGNTIYF. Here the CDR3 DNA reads TGTGCCTGGAGTGTACCGGGCAGCCATTCTGGAAACACCATATATTTT.

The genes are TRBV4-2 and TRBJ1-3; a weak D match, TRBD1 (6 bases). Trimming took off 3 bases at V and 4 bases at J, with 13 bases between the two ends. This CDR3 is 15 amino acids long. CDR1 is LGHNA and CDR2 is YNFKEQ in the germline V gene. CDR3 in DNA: TGTGCCAGCAGCCAGGGGGGGCCTCCGGGAAACACCATATATTTT. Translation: CASSQGGPPGNTIYF.

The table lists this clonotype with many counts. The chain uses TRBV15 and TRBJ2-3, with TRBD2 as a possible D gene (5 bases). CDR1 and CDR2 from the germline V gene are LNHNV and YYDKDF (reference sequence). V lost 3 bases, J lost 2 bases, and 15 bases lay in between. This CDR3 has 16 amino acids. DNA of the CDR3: TGTGCCACCAGCAGGAGGGCCACCGTATCCACAGATACGCAGTATTTT. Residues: CATSRRATVSTDTQYF.

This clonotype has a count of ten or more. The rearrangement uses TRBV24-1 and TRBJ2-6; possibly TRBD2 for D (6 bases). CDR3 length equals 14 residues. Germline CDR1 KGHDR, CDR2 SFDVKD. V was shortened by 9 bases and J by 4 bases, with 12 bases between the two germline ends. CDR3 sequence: CATGQEGGANVLTF. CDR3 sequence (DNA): TGTGCCACCGGGCAGGAGGGGGGGGCCAACGTCCTGACTTTC.

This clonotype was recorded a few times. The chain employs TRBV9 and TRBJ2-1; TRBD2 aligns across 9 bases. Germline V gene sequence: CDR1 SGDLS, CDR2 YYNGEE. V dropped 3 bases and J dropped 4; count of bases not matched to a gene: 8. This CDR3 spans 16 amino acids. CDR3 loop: CASSESSGGRYNEQFF. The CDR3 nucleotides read TGTGCCAGCAGCGAAAGTAGCGGGGGCCGGTACAATGAGCAGTTCTTC.

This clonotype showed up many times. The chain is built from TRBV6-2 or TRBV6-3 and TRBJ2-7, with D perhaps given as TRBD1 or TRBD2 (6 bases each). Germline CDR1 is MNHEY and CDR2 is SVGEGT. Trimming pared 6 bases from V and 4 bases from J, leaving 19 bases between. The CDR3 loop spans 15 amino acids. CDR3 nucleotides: TGTGCCAGCAGAGGTCGGGGGCCCAGGTTTTACGAGCAGTACTTC. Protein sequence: CASRGRGPRFYEQYF.

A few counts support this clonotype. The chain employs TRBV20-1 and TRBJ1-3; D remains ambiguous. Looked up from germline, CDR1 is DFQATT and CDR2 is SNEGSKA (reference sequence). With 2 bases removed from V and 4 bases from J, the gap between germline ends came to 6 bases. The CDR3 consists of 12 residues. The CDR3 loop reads CSARLGGNTIYF. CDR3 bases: TGCAGTGCTAGACTAGGGGGAAACACCATATATTTT.

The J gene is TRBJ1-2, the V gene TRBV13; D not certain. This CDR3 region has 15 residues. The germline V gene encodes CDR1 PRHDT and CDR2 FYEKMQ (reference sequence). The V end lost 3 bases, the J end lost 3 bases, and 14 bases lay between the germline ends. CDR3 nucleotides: TGTGCCAGCAGCTTGGTCGGGAACTGGGACTATGGCTACACCTTC. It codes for CASSLVGNWDYGYTF.

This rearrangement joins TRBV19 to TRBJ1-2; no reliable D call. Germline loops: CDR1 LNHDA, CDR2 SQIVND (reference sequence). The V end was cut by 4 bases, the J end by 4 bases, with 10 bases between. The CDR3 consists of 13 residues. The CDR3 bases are TGTGCCAGTAGTAGTCTGGGGAGCTATGGCTACACCTTC. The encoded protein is CASSSLGSYGYTF.

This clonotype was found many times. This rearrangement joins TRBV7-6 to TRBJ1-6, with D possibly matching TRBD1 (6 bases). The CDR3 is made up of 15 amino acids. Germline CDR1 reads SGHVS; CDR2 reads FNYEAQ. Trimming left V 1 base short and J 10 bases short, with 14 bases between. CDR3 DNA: TGTGCCAGCAGCTTAGGTGTTGCAGGGGAGTCACCCCTCCACTTT. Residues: CASSLGVAGESPLHF.

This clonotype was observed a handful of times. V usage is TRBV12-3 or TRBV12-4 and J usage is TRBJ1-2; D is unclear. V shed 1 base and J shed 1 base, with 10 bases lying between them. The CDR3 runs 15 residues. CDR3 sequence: CASSLVLGFNYGYTF. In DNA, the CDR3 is TGTGCCAGCAGTTTAGTGCTGGGCTTTAACTATGGCTACACCTTC.

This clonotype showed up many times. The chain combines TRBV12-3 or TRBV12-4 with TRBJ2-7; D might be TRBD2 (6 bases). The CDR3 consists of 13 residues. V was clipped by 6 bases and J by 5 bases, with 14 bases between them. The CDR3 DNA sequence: TGTGCCAGCAGGGCCCTAACTAGCAACGAGCAGTACTTC. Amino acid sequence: CASRALTSNEQYF.

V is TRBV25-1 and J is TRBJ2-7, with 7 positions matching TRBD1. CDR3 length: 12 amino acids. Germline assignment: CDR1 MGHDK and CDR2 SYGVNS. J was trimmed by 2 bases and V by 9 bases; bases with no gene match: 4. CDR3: CASRTGPYEQYF. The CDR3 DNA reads TGTGCCAGTAGGACAGGACCCTACGAGCAGTACTTC.

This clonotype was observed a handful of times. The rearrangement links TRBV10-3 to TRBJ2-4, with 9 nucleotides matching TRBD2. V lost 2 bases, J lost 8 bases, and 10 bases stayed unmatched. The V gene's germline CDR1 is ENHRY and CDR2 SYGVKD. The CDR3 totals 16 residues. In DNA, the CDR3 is TGTGCCATCAGTGAGGGGATGCGGGAGGGCCGGGACATTCAGTACTTC. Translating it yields CAISEGMREGRDIQYF.

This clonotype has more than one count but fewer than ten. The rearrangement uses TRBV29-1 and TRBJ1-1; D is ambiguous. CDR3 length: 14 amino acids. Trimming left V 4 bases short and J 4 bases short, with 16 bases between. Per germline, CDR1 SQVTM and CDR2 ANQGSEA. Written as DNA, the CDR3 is TGCAGCGTTGGTCTAGGGAGTATAGGCACTGAAGCTTTCTTT. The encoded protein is CSVGLGSIGTEAFF.

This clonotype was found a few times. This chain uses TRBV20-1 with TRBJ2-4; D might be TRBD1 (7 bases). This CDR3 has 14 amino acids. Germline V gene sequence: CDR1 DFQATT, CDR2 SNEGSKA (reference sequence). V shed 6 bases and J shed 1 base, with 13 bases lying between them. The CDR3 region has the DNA TGCAGTGCCTATCCAGGGGGGGCCAAAAACATTCAGTACTTC. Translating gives CSAYPGGAKNIQYF.

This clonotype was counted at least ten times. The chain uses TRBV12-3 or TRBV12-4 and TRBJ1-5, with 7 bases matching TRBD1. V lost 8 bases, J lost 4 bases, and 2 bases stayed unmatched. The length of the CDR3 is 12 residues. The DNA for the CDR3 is TGTGCCAGCGGCAGGGGGAATCAGCCCCAGCATTTT. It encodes CASGRGNQPQHF.

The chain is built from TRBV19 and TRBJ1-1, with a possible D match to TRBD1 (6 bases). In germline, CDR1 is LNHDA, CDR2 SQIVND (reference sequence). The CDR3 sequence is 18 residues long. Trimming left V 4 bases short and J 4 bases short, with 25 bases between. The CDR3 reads CASSTSWSGALWSTEAFF. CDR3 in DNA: TGTGCCAGTAGTACTAGTTGGTCGGGGGCGCTTTGGAGCACTGAAGCTTTCTTT.